The sequence of this T cell receptor (beta chain) was determined in a study of cytomegalovirus exposure and HLA in healthy donors. Study background: Prior work identified about 120 million unique TCR beta sequences in some 180 million T cells.

Findings of the study overall: TCR beta sequences numbering about 17,000 were associated with HLA alleles at 0.05 false discovery rate in a later analysis. TCR beta chains numbering more than 150 were designated cytomegalovirus-associated.

The length of the CDR3 is 14 residues. In germline, CDR1 is MNHEY, CDR2 SMNVEV (reference sequence). Trimming removed 1 base at V and 6 bases at J, with 13 bases between. As for the donors, each was a healthy bone marrow donor. On this clone itself: The antigen is not known.

It was with 60 Vbeta and 13 Jbeta primers that the PCR ran. Sequenced by immunoSEQ multiplex PCR; TCRdb stores in-frame clones only, minus some. The sample holds around 130,000 clones; roughly three quarters are singletons and the top ten take about 1.7%. Input material: PBMCs. The chain recombines TRBV27 with TRBJ2-7; TRBD1 is a possible D gene (6 bases). The sequence derives from a woman in her thirties or forties in good health and CMV-seronegative. The CDR3 DNA reads as TGTGCCAGCAGTTTATACAGGGAATCGGGCGAGCAGTACTTC. It specifies CASSLYRESGEQYF.